This entry features one T cell receptor (beta chain) sequence. Its antigen remains unidentified. Base qualities are not at hand, and no much larger clone is one base apart. The sample's time point label is to be understood as: baseline before first vaccination. The vaccinee samples were drawn from two UK trials, COV001 and COV002, one of which was a single-blind randomized controlled phase 2/3 trial testing AZD1222 (ChAdOx1 nCoV-19) in healthy adults. For TCRbeta chain sequencing, PBMC samples were collected from trial participants at day 0 and at day 28 after the second dose. The CDR3 regions of human TCRbeta chains were analyzed by immunosequencing. As for how the authors treated the data: Repertoire TCRs were checked for matches against a reference library of SARS-CoV-2-specific TCRs that had been generated using the MIRA antigen-specificity platform. Breadth was defined as the fraction of unique TCRs that were SARS-CoV-2-associated. Depth was defined as the fraction of total T cells that were SARS-CoV-2-associated. Using the MIRA data, each spike-specific TCR was mapped to the spike region that the TCR reacts to and placed in a CD4 or CD8 class. Log10-transformed breadth and depth values were compared by one-way ANOVA with Sidak's multiple comparisons tests. Sourced from immuneACCESS, this table was stored by TCRdb with only in-frame sequences that have V and J called. A share of the clones is absent; for the studies checked, an unresolved V gene accounts for under half, and the remainder has no known explanation. For V, J and clone size, that table is used; D and trimming come from the DNA. Present in this sample are about 140,000 clones, 75% to 90% of which were seen just once. The ten top clones hold around 8.6% of the sample.

This sample stems from a study of T cell responses to AZD1222 COVID-19 vaccine (dated by TCRdb to 2020 to 2022). The study in broad terms: AZD1222 recipients with second doses at about 4 weeks or about 12 weeks were pooled, because spike-specific TCR depth and breadth did not differ between schedules. TCR sequencing covered 230 to 250 trial participants: 200 to 210 given two doses of AZD1222 and 26 given two doses of MenACWY control vaccine. Trial participants were enrolled by age into subgroups of 18-55, 56-69 and 70-plus years, and roughly 150, 30 and 60 TCR-sequenced participants, respectively, were included in these subgroups.

The full study reports these points: In the small 56-69-year group, the increase in depth fell short of significance, most likely because of low power. After two AZD1222 doses, both the breadth and the depth of spike-specific TCRs were significantly higher than at day 0 and than in MenACWY recipients. No day 14 peak-response samples were available, so repertoires were characterized only after the peak T cell response. Conclusions about previously exposed vaccinees are limited because only six or seven AZD1222 recipients were SARS-CoV-2 seropositive at baseline. Reportedly, close to half of the unique spike-specific TCRs recognized epitopes lying outside the regions that are mutated in the B.1.351 and B.1.1.7 variants. The vaccine-associated CD4 TCRs covered the entire spike protein, and the dominant responses fell in regions 160-218 and 743-854. Participants were mostly white British and included more females than males, and it was suggested by the authors that clonal diversity may have been underestimated.

The CDR3 goes from the cysteine to the phenylalanine over 13 residues. The retained sequence is limited to the CDR3, 39 bases, with the frame set at the first base. Cut back by 4 bases and 5 bases, the V and J ends lie 14 bases apart. The germline V gene gives CDR1 as SQVTM and CDR2 as ANQGSEA. The source was peripheral blood, collected on day 0 of AZD1222 vaccination. The chain is assembled from TRBV29-1 and TRBJ2-5; the D gene is unclear. This TCR derives from an adult in good health. The DNA reads TGCAGCGTTGCGCCCGGATTGGGGGAGACCCAGTACTTC. Its coded protein is CSVAPGLGETQYF.